This TCR beta chain is from a study of blood T cell repertoires in COVID-19 (TCRdb year 2020). About the investigation overall: Collaborator samples came from the United States, Italy and Spain and covered acute and convalescent phases of COVID-19. The material from the prospective study consisted of cDNA or gDNA derived from T cells, B-cell-depleted T cells, or PBMCs. The samples were drawn from two sources: the first 160 participants of the ongoing ImmuneRACE study, and 1,254 subjects contributed by 6 global collaborators. Nearly every sample came with metadata listing a de-identified subject ID, COVID-19 status, age in years and sex. The repertoires were released in a freely available public database meant as a resource for research on the immune response to SARS-CoV-2. The dataset comprised deeply sampled blood TCRbeta repertoires from subjects exposed to, actively infected with, or recovered from COVID-19. Where available, HLA class I and class II types were obtained from metadata supplied by the sample provider rather than from assay-based typing. What the study reported, not specific to this receptor: How much clinical and demographic metadata was included differed by source and by participant, and the metadata was provided uncurated.

A remark on this clone: No cognate antigen has been identified for it. Per-base qualities were not stored, and no clone one base away is much larger.

TCRbeta CDR3 regions were amplified from genomic DNA using the immunoSEQ Assay, a bias-controlled multiplex PCR. The study's own analysis went as follows. Nucleated cell counts per sample were estimated from amplification of reference gene primers within the assay. Sequence reads were collapsed and filtered to measure the absolute abundance of every unique TCRbeta CDR3 rearrangement. For each sample, productive Simpson clonality was calculated as the square root of Simpson's diversity index across productive rearrangements. As stored in TCRdb, this immuneACCESS dataset retains in-frame rearrangements with V and J assigned. A fraction of the clones does not appear; measured against another copy, unresolved V genes explain less than half of the discrepancy, and the remainder lacks a known reason. V and J calls and clone size are those listed in that table; D and trimming were worked out from the DNA. The sample yields about 170,000 clones; 75% to 90% were counted once. The ten biggest clones cover 8% to 9.5% of the sample.

V is pared back by 1 base and J by 5 bases, with 7 bases lying between the germline termini. From cysteine to phenylalanine, the CDR3 is 13 amino acids long. The sequence is cut down to CDR3 DNA, 39 bases in frame from base 1. CDR1 SEHNR and CDR2 FQNEAQ were looked up in the germline V gene (reference sequence). Collaborating institutions collected whole blood in K2EDTA tubes following their own protocols. For TCRbeta analysis, collaborators shipped samples in one of three forms: frozen whole blood, isolated PBMCs, or DNA extracted from either of those sample types. The rearranged segments are TRBV7-9 and TRBJ2-3; TRBD2 is a possible D gene, resting on 5 matching bases. Source material: peripheral blood. The sequence was collected from an elderly woman with active or convalescent COVID-19. In nucleotide form, the sequence is TGTGCCAGCAGCTTAGAGGCGGGAGATACGCAGTATTTT. It specifies CASSLEAGDTQYF. The CDR3, completed at both ends by the reference TRBV7-9 and TRBJ2-3 genes, gives the full variable domain DTGVSQNPRHKITKRGQNVTFRCDPISEHNRLYWYRQTLGQGPEFLTYFQNEAQLEKSRLLSDRFSAERPKGSFSTLEIQRTEQGDSAMYLCASSLEAGDTQYFGPGTRLTVL.